This T cell receptor beta chain was recorded in a study of T cell changes during pregnancy in multiple sclerosis. V was pared by 6 bases and J by 6 bases, with 20 bases between. CDR1 and CDR2 from the germline V gene are SQVTM and ANQGSEA. The CDR3 runs to 14 residues. Assay used: immunoSEQ multiplex PCR; TCRdb lists only in-frame clones, some missing. The sample lists 75,000 to 95,000 clones; approximately 93% were seen once. Material: CD4+ T cells from peripheral blood mononuclear cells, obtained after pregnancy. The rearrangement uses TRBV29-1 and TRBJ1-2; D gene unclear. The sequence was obtained from a female donor with multiple sclerosis, enrolled in a pregnancy study. CDR3 bases: TGCAGCGTGGGCCCCAAAGTCCGAATAAATGGCTACACCTTC. It codes for CSVGPKVRINGYTF.